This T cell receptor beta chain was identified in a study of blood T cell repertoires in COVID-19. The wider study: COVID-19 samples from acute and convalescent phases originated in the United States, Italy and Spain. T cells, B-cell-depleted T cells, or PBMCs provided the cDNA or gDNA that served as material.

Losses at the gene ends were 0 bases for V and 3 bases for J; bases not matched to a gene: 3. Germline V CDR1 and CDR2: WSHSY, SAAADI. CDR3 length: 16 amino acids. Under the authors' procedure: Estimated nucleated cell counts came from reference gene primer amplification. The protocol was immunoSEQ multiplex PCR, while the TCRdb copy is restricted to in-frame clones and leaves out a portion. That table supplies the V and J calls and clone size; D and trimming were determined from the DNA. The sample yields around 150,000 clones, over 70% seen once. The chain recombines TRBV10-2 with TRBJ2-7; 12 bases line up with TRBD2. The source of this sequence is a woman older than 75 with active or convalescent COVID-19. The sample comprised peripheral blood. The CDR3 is CASSESTSGGGYEQYF. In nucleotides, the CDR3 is TGCGCCAGCAGTGAGTCGACTAGCGGGGGAGGCTACGAGCAGTACTTC.